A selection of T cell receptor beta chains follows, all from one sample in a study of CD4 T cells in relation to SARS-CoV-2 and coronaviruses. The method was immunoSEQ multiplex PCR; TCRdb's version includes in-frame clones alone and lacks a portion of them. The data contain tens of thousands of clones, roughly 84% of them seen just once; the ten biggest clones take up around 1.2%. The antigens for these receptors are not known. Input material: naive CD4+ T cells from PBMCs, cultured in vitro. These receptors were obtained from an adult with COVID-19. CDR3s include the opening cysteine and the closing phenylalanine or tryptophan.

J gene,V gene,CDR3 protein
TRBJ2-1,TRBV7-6,CASSLMWPGWGREVDNEQFF
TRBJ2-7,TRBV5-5,CASSFSGSSYEQYF
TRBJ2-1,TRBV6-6,CASSNIRIRYNEQFF
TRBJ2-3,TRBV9,CASSLKTSGTDTQYF
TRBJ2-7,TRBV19,CASRDVGREQYF
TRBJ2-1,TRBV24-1,CATSDFPNSGRPYNEQFF
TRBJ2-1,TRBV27,CASSLKPGQGIYNEQFF
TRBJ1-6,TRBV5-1,CASSMSSNSPLHF
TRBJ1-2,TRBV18,CASSRPVSYGYTF
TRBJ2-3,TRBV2,CASSPAPGDSTDTQYF
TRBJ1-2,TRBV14,CASSQGWTVIYGYTF
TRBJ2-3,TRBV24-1,CATNWSASVNTDTQYF
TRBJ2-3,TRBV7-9,CASRPSGTSTDTQYF
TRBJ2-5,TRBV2,CASSTQETQYF
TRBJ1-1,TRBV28,CASSFKAAAIPPNTEAFF
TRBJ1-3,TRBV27,CASSLGTGVPGNTIYF
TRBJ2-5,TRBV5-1,CASRPEGLTQYF
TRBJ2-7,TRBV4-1,CASSQELPGTPYEQYF
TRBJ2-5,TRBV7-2,CASSLAGGQTQYF
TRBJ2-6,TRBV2,CASSEFGAGANVLTF
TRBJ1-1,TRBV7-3,CASSFGGRGTEAFF
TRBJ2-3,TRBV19,CASTPGGGEDTQYF
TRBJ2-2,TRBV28,CASSLLTGGRTGELFF
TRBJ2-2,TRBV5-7,CASSSDTPGLTGELFF
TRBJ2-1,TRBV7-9,CASSGLVYNEQFF
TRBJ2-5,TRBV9,CASSGIRDHKGETQYF
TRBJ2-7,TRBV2,CASSYYEQYF
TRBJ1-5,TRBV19,CASTPSGTGYQPQHF
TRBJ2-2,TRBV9,CASSVVAGAFTGELFF
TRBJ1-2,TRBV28,CASSAGNYGYTF
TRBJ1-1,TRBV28,CASSSRLGRGNTEAFF
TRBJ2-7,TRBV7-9,CASSQRGPRHEQYF
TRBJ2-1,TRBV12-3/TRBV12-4,CASSWTGVNEQFF
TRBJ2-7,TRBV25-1,CASSESAGDEQYF
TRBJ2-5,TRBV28,CASSLKQTRQETQYF
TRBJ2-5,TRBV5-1,CASGENGRDGETQYF
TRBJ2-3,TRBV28,CASSLFRRTSGGTDTQYF
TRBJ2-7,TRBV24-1,CATSDPRQDPYEQYF
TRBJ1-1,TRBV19,CASSITQGANTEAFF
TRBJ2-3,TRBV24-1,CATSVASTDTQYF
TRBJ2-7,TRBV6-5,CASRNRDGRPYEQYF
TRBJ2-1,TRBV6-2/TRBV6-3,CASSYHKGTMRYNEQFF
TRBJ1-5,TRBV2,CASSGPLDRGGGSNQPQHF
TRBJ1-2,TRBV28,CASHGEVGYGYTF
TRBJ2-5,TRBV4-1,CASSQDGVRETQYF
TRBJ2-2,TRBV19,CASTDSKVSRANTGELFF
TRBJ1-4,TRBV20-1,CSASAAEKLFF
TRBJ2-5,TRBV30,CASTPGLAGSGTQYF
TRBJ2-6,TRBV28,CASSFGGPSGANVLTF
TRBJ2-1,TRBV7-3,CASSAGTAPAGEQFF